This T cell receptor (beta chain) originates from a study of PD-1 blockade in classical Hodgkin lymphoma (dated by TCRdb to about 2020). General notes on the study: Nivolumab dosing was 3 mg/kg intravenously every 2 weeks, continuing until either disease progression or unacceptable toxicity. The study used CyTOF and TCR beta sequencing to define a peripheral blood immune signature of response to PD-1 blockade in classical Hodgkin lymphoma.

A note on this clone: Which antigen it targets is not known. No qualities accompany the bases; no much larger clone lies one base away.

Genomic DNA was isolated using the Qiagen DNeasy kit from unsorted PBMCs as well as from negatively selected CD4+ and CD8+ fractions. TCR beta CDR3 regions were subjected to amplification by immunoSEQ multiplex PCR with primers that anneal to V and J segments. A synthetic immune receptor repertoire was used to minimize amplification bias, and any residual bias was removed computationally once sequencing was done. From the authors' description of their analysis: Repertoire diversity was quantified as the Shannon entropy index using custom Python scripts. Unsorted, CD4+ and CD8+ repertoires were examined separately, except in combined analyses, for which CD4+ and CD8+ sequences were merged in silico. Clonal expansion was defined as at least a 2-fold frequency increase after treatment relative to C1D1, with a pseudocount of 0.5 for undetected baseline clones. Clones with 0 or 1 copy at C1D1 were defined as singleton clones, while clones with 2 or more copies were defined as non-singleton clones. Clones expanded in unsorted samples were labelled as CD4+, CD8+ or unknown by matching protein sequences in sorted samples from the same patient. Diversity changes from C1D1 to C4D1 were tested in paired samples using Wilcoxon tests. What TCRdb holds here is the immuneACCESS table cut down to in-frame rearrangements. Part of the clones is not present; checked against another copy, under half of the missing clones reflect an unresolved V gene, and the others are unexplained. That table supplies the V and J calls and clone size; D and trimming were determined from the DNA. This sample has 3,200 or so clones in its table, and 80% to 90% of those were observed once. The ten largest make up roughly 27% of the sample.

From cysteine to phenylalanine, the CDR3 is 13 amino acids long. Only CDR3 DNA is held: 39 bases, read in frame from base 1. Trimming at the junction amounts to 2 bases on V and 6 bases on J, and the germline ends lie 12 bases apart. Per the germline V gene, SGDLS is the CDR1 and YYNGEE is the CDR2. Taken with the paper, the label for time point translates to: cycle 4 day 1 (C4D1), after more than five weeks of nivolumab. Relapse after autologous stem cell transplantation had occurred in all trial patients, and cohorts A, B and C were distinguished by prior brentuximab vedotin exposure. CD8+ T cells were purified from thawed PBMCs by magnetic negative selection with a Miltenyi CD8+ T cell isolation kit. A total of under 70 patients with relapsed/refractory classical Hodgkin lymphoma made up the trial cohort, and each patient's best overall response was complete response, partial response or progressive disease. Trial patients were treated with single-agent nivolumab in the multi-cohort phase II CheckMate 205 trial. An independent review committee assessed best overall response by applying the 2007 International Working Group response criteria. Trial PBMCs were collected just before the start of nivolumab (C1D1) and during therapy at cycle 2 day 1 and cycle 4 day 1. Peripheral blood was collected in 8 mL Vacutainer Cell Preparation Tubes, from which PBMCs were isolated by centrifugation and then cryopreserved. Purified CD4+ and CD8+ fractions were prepared only for cases with an additional available PBMC sample. On LS columns in a quadroMACS separator, the magnetically labelled cells were depleted, and the flow-through was collected as the purified fraction.

Results the study describes overall, beyond this receptor: The study was restricted to a single clinical trial cohort, and the causes of repertoire differences, possibly disease activity or prior therapy, were left undefined. Among trial patients, those achieving complete response had baseline diversity similar to that of newly diagnosed patients, while diversity was significantly lower in partial responders and progressors. Baseline TCR diversity was reported as lower in newly diagnosed patients than in healthy donors, and lower still in relapsed/refractory patients. CD4+ but not CD8+ TCR diversity rose significantly by C4D1 (p=0.0027 vs p=0.16), most apparent in complete responders (p=0.02). Patients starting nivolumab less than 1 year after ASCT had lower diversity and were excluded from later analyses to avoid confounding by immune reconstitution.

The material sequenced was CD8+ T cells from blood, taken before the fourth cycle of nivolumab. The clonotype was recovered from a human donor with classical Hodgkin lymphoma. The receptor chain draws on TRBV9 and TRBJ2-7; the D gene is perhaps TRBD2, on 6 matching bases. The CDR3 here reads CASSVLDGGEQYF. The DNA sequence reads TGTGCCAGCAGCGTCCTCGACGGGGGCGAGCAGTACTTC.